Shown below are 12 T cell receptor beta chains from a single sample sequenced in a study of cytomegalovirus exposure and HLA in healthy donors. 60 Vbeta and 13 Jbeta primers were used in PCR. Sequencing used immunoSEQ multiplex PCR; TCRdb keeps in-frame clones, though not all of them. The sample shows approximately 180,000 clones, over 60% of them seen only once. The specimen sequenced was PBMCs. These receptors were obtained from a man aged 40-55 years in good health and CMV-seropositive.

The CDR3 sequence is CASSLAGVRGRSPNTGELFF. The CDR3 coding sequence is TGTGCCAGCAGCTTAGCAGGTGTCAGGGGGAGGTCCCCGAACACCGGGGAGCTGTTTTTT. The rearrangement links TRBV11-3 to TRBJ2-2, with a possible D match to TRBD1 (7 bases). This CDR3 comprises 20 residues. The germline V and J ends were trimmed by 1 base and 0 bases, with 21 bases remaining between them. Per germline, CDR1 SGHNT and CDR2 YENEEA.

This chain connects TRBV13 to TRBJ2-7, with 11 bases that match TRBD1. Per germline, CDR1 PRHDT and CDR2 FYEKMQ (reference sequence). V lost 3 bases, J lost 6 bases, and 10 bases stayed unmatched. CDR3 length equals 16 residues. The CDR3 DNA reads as TGTGCCAGCAGCTTGTTCGGGGGACAGGGGGTGCCCGAGCAGTACTTC. Residues: CASSLFGGQGVPEQYF.

This chain links TRBV30 with TRBJ2-2, with 7 bases matching TRBD2. CDR1 is GTSNPN and CDR2 is SVGIG in the germline V gene (reference sequence). V shed 1 base, J shed 7 bases, and the junction held 9 bases outside the gene matches. The CDR3 is 15 amino acids. CDR3 sequence reads: CAWSGGAGRDGELFF. As DNA, the CDR3 is TGTGCCTGGAGTGGAGGAGCGGGGAGGGACGGGGAGCTGTTTTTT. The whole variable domain, remainder taken from reference TRBV30 and TRBJ2-2, is SQTIHQWPATLVQPVGSPLSLECTVEGTSNPNLYWYRQAAGRGLQLLFYSVGIGQISSEVPQNLSASRPQDRQFILSSKKLLLSDSGFYLCAWSGGAGRDGELFFGEGSRLTVL.

This clone was found a few times. CDR3 region: CATSSRQGGEQFF. CDR3 sequence (DNA): TGTGCCACCAGCAGTAGACAGGGAGGCGAGCAGTTCTTC. The J gene is TRBJ2-1, the V gene TRBV15, with D tentatively TRBD1 (7 bases). Germline V CDR1 and CDR2: LNHNV, YYDKDF (reference sequence). This CDR3 spans 13 amino acids. V was cut by 3 bases and J by 10 bases, with 13 bases left in between.

The chain links TRBV7-9 to TRBJ2-1; TRBD2 aligns across 10 bases. Germline values: CDR1 SEHNR, CDR2 FQNEAQ (reference sequence). The CDR3 is 15 residues long. V lost 5 bases to trimming and J lost 8 bases; unmatched junction nucleotides: 9. CDR3 sequence reads: CASSPQREGLYEQFF. DNA for the CDR3: TGTGCCAGCAGCCCTCAGCGGGAGGGCCTGTATGAGCAGTTCTTC.

This clone was seen a few times. This rearrangement joins TRBV2 to TRBJ1-3, with D possibly being TRBD1 (6 bases). Germline V CDR1 and CDR2: SNHLY, FYNNEI. This CDR3 region has 16 residues. With 6 bases removed from V and 0 bases from J, the gap between germline ends came to 15 bases. CDR3 amino acids: CASSLWKDSSGNTIYF. CDR3 DNA sequence: TGTGCCAGCAGCCTCTGGAAGGACAGCTCTGGAAACACCATATATTTT.

The CDR3 sequence: CATSGGQGGTDTQYF. CDR3 DNA: TGTGCCACCAGCGGAGGACAGGGCGGCACAGATACGCAGTATTTT. This chain connects TRBV15 to TRBJ2-3; 8 positions agree with TRBD1. V lost 5 bases, J lost 1 base, and 5 bases stayed unmatched. This CDR3 region has 15 residues. Germline V lookup: CDR1 LNHNV, CDR2 YYDKDF (reference sequence).

The table lists this clone with a count of one. The CDR3 DNA is TGCGCCAGCAGCTTGGGACAGACCGACTATGGCTACACCTTC. This translates into CASSLGQTDYGYTF. V gene TRBV5-1 combines with J gene TRBJ1-2, with D perhaps matching TRBD1 (5 bases). The CDR3 is 14 residues long. V lost 0 bases, J lost 3 bases, and 9 bases lay in between. The V gene's germline CDR1 is SGHRS and CDR2 YFSETQ.

The J gene is TRBJ1-1, the V gene TRBV11-3; TRBD1 matches 9 bases. Germline V CDR1 and CDR2: SGHNT, YENEEA. J lost 0 bases, V lost 4 bases, and 9 bases had no gene match. The CDR3 is made up of 17 amino acids. CDR3 sequence reads: CASSSRDREPMNTEAFF. In nucleotides, the CDR3 is TGTGCCAGCAGCTCCCGGGACAGGGAACCCATGAACACTGAAGCTTTCTTT.

The chain recombines TRBV28 with TRBJ2-1; 7 bases fit TRBD1. V lost 4 bases to trimming and J lost 9 bases; unmatched junction nucleotides: 15. CDR1 MDHEN and CDR2 SYDVKM come from the germline V gene. The length of the CDR3 is 16 residues. The CDR3 loop is CASSSERTGWWSEQFF. The CDR3 DNA follows: TGTGCCAGCAGTTCAGAGAGGACAGGCTGGTGGAGTGAGCAGTTCTTC.

The genes are TRBV19 and TRBJ2-2; 10 bases agree with TRBD1. Germline V gene sequence: CDR1 LNHDA, CDR2 SQIVND (reference sequence). Trimming at V came to 5 bases and at J to 8 bases, leaving 5 bases not matched to a gene. This CDR3 is built from 14 residues. The CDR3 DNA is TGTGCCAGTAGTTCCGGACAGGGGGAGGGGGAGCTGTTTTTT. Translated: CASSSGQGEGELFF.

The gene calls are TRBV7-6 and TRBJ1-1, with D possibly TRBD1 on 5 matching bases. The CDR3 spans 16 residues. The germline V gene has CDR1 SGHVS and CDR2 FNYEAQ. V dropped 1 base and J dropped 0 bases, with 12 bases sitting between them. The CDR3 nucleotides are TGTGCCAGCAGCTTAGGGGCGGGGGTCCTGAACACTGAAGCTTTCTTT. Encoded protein: CASSLGAGVLNTEAFF. The whole variable domain, filled in from reference TRBV7-6 and TRBJ1-1, reads GAGVSQSPRYKVTKRGQDVALRCDPISGHVSLYWYRQALGQGPEFLTYFNYEAQQDKSGLPNDRFSAERPEGSISTLTIQRTEQRDSAMYRCASSLGAGVLNTEAFFGQGTRLTVV.